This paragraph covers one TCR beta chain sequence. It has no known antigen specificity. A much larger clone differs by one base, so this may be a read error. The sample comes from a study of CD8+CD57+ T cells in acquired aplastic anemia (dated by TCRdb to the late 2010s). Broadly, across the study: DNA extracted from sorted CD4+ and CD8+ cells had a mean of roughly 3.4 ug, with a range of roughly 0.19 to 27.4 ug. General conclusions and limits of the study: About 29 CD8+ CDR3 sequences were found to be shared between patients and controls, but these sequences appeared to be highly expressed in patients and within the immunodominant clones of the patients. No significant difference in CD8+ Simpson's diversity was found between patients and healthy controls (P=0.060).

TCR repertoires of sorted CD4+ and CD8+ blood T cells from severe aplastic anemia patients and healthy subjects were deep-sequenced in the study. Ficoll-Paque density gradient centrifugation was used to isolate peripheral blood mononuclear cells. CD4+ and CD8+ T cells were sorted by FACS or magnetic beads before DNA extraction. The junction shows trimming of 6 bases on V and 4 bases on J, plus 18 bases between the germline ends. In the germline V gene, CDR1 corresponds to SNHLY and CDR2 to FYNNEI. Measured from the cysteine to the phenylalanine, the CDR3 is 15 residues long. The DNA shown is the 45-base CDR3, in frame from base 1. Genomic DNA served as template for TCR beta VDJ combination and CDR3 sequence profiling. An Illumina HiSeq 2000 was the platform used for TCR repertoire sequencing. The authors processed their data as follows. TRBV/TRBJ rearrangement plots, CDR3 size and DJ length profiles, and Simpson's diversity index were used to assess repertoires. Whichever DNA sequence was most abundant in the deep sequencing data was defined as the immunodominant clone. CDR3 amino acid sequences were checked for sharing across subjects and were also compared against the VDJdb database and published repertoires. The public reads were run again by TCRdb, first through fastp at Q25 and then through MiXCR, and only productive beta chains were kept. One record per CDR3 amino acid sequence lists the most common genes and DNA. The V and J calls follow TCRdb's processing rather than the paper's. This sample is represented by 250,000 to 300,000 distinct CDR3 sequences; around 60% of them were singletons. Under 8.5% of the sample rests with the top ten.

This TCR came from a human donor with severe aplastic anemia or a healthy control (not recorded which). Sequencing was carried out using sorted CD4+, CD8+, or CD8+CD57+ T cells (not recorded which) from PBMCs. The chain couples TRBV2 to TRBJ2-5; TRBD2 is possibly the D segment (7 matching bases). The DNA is TGTGCCAGCAGGCCCAGGCCGGGGGGCACAGAGACCCAGTACTTC. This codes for CASRPRPGGTETQYF.